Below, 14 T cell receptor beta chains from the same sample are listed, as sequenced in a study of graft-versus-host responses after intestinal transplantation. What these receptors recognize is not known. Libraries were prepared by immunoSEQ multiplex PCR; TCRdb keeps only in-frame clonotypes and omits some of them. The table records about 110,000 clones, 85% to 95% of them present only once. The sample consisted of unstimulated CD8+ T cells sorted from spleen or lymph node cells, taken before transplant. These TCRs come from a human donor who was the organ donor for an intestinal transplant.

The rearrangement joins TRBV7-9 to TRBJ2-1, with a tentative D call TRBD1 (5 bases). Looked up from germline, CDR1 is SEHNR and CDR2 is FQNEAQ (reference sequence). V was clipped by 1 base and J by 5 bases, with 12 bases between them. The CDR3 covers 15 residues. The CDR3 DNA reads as TGTGCCAGCAGCTTAGGCAGGGATGGGGACAATGAGCAGTTCTTC. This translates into CASSLGRDGDNEQFF.

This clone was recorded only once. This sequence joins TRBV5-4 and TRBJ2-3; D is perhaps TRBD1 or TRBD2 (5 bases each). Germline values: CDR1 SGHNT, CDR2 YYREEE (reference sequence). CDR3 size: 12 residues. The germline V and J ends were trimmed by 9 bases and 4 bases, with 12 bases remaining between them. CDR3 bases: TGTGCCATCCCCAGAGGGGCAGATACGCAGTATTTT. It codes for CAIPRGADTQYF.

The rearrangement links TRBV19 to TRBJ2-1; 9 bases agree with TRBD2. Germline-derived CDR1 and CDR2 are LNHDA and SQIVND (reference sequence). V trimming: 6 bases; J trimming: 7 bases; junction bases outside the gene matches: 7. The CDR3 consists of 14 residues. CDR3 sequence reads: CASSPGLASNEQFF. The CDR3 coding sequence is TGTGCCAGTAGCCCCGGACTAGCGAGTAATGAGCAGTTCTTC.

CDR3 coding DNA: TGCGCCAGCAGCCAAGCAACTAGCGGGACAGATACGCAGTATTTT. Amino acid sequence: CASSQATSGTDTQYF. The chain recombines TRBV4-3 with TRBJ2-3; 9 bases fit TRBD2. CDR1 is LGHNA, CDR2 YSLEER, per germline. The V and J ends lost 1 base and 3 bases, in that order; junction bases with no gene match: 2. This CDR3 comprises 15 residues.

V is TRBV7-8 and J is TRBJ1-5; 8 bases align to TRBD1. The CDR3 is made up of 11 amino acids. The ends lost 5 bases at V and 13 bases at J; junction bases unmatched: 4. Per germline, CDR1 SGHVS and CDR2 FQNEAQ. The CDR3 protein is CASSLGTGQHF. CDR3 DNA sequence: TGTGCCAGCAGCCTGGGGACAGGACAGCATTTT. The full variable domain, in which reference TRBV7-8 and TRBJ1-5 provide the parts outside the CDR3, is GAGVSQSPRYKVAKRGQDVALRCDPISGHVSLFWYQQALGQGPEFLTYFQNEAQLDKSGLPSDRFFAERPEGSVSTLKIQRTQQEDSAVYLCASSLGTGQHFGDGTRLSIL.

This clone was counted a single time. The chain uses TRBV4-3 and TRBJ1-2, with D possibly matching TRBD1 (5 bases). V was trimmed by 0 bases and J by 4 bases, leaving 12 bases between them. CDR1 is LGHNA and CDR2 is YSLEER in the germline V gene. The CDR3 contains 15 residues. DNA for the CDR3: TGCGCCAGCAGCCAAGAGATCGCAGGGAGCTATGGCTACACCTTC. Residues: CASSQEIAGSYGYTF.

For the CDR3, the DNA is TGTGCCAGCAGTGAACTCCTAGCCAGTGAGCAGTTCTTC. Its protein product is CASSELLASEQFF. V and J are TRBV6-5 and TRBJ2-1, with a weak D call TRBD2 (5 bases). Germline V gene lookup returns CDR1 MNHEY and CDR2 SVGAGI. The CDR3 is made up of 13 amino acids. V was pared by 5 bases and J by 9 bases, with 14 bases between.

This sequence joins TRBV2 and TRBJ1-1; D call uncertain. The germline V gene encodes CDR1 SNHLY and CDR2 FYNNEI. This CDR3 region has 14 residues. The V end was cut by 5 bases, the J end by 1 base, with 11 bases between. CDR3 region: CASSQPEKNTEAFF. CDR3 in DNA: TGTGCCAGCAGTCAGCCAGAAAAGAACACTGAAGCTTTCTTT.

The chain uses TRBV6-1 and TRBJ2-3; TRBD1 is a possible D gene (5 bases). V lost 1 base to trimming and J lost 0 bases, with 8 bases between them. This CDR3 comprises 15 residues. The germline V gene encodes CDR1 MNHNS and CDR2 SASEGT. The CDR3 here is CASSEVSGSTDTQYF. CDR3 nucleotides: TGTGCCAGCAGTGAAGTGTCAGGGAGCACAGATACGCAGTATTTT.

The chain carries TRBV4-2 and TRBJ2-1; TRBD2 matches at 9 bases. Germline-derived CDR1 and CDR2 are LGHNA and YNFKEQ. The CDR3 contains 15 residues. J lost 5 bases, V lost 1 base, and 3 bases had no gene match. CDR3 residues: CASSQALAGHNEQFF. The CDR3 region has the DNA TGTGCCAGCAGCCAAGCCCTAGCGGGGCACAATGAGCAGTTCTTC.

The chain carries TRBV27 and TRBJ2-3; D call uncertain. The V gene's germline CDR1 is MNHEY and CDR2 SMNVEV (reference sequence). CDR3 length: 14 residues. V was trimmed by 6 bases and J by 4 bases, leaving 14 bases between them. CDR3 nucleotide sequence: TGTGCCAGCAGCGACTTAATAGAGGCAGATACGCAGTATTTT. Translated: CASSDLIEADTQYF.

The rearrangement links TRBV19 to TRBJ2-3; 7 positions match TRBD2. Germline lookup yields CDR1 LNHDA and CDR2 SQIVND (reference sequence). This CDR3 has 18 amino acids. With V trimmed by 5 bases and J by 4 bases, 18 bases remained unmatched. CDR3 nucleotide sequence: TGTGCCAGTAGTGCCCCTAGCGGTAGGCGTCTGGGAGCAGATACGCAGTATTTT. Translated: CASSAPSGRRLGADTQYF. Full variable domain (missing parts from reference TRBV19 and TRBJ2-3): DGGITQSPKYLFRKEGQNVTLSCEQNLNHDAMYWYRQDPGQGLRLIYYSQIVNDFQKGDIAEGYSVSREKKESFPLTVTSAQKNPTAFYLCASSAPSGRRLGADTQYFGPGTRLTVL.

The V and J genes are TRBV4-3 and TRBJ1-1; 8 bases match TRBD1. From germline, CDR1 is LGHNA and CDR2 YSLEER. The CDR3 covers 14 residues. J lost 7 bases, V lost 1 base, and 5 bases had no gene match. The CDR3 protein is CASSQVSGGLEAFF. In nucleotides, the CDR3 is TGCGCCAGCAGCCAAGTTTCAGGGGGCCTTGAAGCTTTCTTT.

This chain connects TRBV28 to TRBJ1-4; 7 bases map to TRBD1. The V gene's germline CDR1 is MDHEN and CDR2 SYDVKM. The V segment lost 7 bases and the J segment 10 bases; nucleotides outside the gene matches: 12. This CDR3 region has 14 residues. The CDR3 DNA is TGTGCCAGCATAAGATGGAGGGGGCGCGGAAAACTGTTTTTT. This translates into CASIRWRGRGKLFF.